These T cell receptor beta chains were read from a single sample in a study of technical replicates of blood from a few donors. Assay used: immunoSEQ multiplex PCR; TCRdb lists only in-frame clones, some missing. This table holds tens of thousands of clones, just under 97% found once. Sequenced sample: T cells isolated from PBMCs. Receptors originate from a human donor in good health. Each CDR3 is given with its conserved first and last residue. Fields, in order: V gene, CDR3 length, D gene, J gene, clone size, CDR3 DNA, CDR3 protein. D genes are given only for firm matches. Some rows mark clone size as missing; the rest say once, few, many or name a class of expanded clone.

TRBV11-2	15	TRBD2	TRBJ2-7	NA	TGTGCCAGCAGCCCGGGGACTAGCGGTCCCTACGAGCAGTACTTC	CASSPGTSGPYEQYF
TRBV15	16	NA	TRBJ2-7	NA	TGTGCCACCAGCCGACTTCCGGGACTCTCCTCGCGGGAGCAGTACTTC	CATSRLPGLSSREQYF
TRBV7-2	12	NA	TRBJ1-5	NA	TGTGCCAGCAGCTTAGACGGTGCGCCCCAGCATTTT	CASSLDGAPQHF
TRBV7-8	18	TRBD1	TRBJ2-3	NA	TGTGCCAGCAGCTCTCCTCATAGAGGGGGCGCCGGGACAGATACGCAGTATTTT	CASSSPHRGGAGTDTQYF
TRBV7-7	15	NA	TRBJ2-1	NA	TGTGCCAGCAGCCGAGGGACTTCCCAGTACAATGAGCAGTTCTTC	CASSRGTSQYNEQFF
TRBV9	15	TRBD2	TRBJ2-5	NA	TGTGCCAGCAGCGACGCGGGGGGGCCGGGGGAGACCCAGTACTTC	CASSDAGGPGETQYF
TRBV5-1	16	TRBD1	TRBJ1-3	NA	TGCGCCAGCAGCTTCACCCCGGGACAGACCCGAAACACCATATATTTT	CASSFTPGQTRNTIYF
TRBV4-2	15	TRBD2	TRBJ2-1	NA	TGTGCCAGCAGGCGATTAGGCGGGAGTGGTAATGAGCAGTTCTTC	CASRRLGGSGNEQFF
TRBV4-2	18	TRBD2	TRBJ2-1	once	TGTGCCAGCAGCCAAGATGAATGGGCGGGAGGGACCTACAATGAGCAGTTCTTC	CASSQDEWAGGTYNEQFF
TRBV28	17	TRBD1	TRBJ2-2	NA	TGTGCCAGCAGTCTGCTCTGGACAGGGCGGGCAACCGGGGAGCTGTTTTTT	CASSLLWTGRATGELFF
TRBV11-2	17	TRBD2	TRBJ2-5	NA	TGTGCCAGCAGCACTAGCGGGAGGGCCCTCGGGTACGAGACCCAGTACTTC	CASSTSGRALGYETQYF
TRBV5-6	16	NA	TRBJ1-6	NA	TGTGCCAGCAGCTTGGATGAGACAGCCTATAATTCACCCCTCCACTTT	CASSLDETAYNSPLHF
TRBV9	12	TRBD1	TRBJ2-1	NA	TGTGCCAGCACGGGACAGGGCTATGAGCAGTTCTTC	CASTGQGYEQFF
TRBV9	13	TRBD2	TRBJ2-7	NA	TGTGCCAGCAGCGTGGGGGGGAAGGACGAGCAGTACTTC	CASSVGGKDEQYF
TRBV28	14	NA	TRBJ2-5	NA	TGTGCCAGCAGTTTTTGGGCAGTTCAAGAGACCCAGTACTTC	CASSFWAVQETQYF
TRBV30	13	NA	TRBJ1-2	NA	TGTGCCTGGAGTGAGGAGACGCGGTATGGCTACACCTTC	CAWSEETRYGYTF
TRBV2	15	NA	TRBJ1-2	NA	TGTGCCAGCAGGGCCGACAGGTACTCTAACTATGGCTACACCTTC	CASRADRYSNYGYTF
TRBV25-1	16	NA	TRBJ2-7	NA	TGTGCCAGCAGTGAATTTAAAGGCGGGTACACCTACGAGCAGTACTTC	CASSEFKGGYTYEQYF
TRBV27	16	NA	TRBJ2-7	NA	TGTGCCAGCAGCTACCCCCCCACTCGGGATCTATACGAGCAGTACTTC	CASSYPPTRDLYEQYF
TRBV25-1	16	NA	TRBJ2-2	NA	TGTGCCAGCAGTGACCTAGGGGGGGACAACACCGGGGAGCTGTTTTTT	CASSDLGGDNTGELFF
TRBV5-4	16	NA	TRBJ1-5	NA	TGTGCCAGCAGCTTAAAATCCGGGACACTCAATCAGCCCCAGCATTTT	CASSLKSGTLNQPQHF
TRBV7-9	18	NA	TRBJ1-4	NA	TGTGCCAGCAGCCTCGGGGGTGGGGGATTTTCGACTAATGAAAAACTGTTTTTT	CASSLGGGGFSTNEKLFF
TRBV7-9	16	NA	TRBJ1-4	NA	TGTGCCAGCAGCTTAGGGTCGGGGGGATTCCGGGAAAAACTGTTTTTT	CASSLGSGGFREKLFF
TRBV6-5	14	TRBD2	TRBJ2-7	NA	TGTGCCAGCAGTTACAGCGGGAGCTCCTACGAGCAGTACTTC	CASSYSGSSYEQYF
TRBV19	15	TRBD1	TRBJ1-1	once	TGTGCCAGTAGTGTGGGACAGCTCATGAACACTGAAGCTTTCTTT	CASSVGQLMNTEAFF
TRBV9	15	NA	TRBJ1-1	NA	TGTGCCAGCAGCGGGGGGAGGAGATTCAACACTGAAGCTTTCTTT	CASSGGRRFNTEAFF
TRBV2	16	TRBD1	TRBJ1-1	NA	TGTGCCAGCAGTGCCGGACAGGGCATAATGTACACTGAAGCTTTCTTT	CASSAGQGIMYTEAFF
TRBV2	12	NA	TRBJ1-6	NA	TGTGCCAGCAGCAACAGGGACTCACCCCTCCACTTT	CASSNRDSPLHF
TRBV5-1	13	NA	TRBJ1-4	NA	TGCGCCAGTGGACGGGGAGGTAATGAAAAACTGTTTTTT	CASGRGGNEKLFF
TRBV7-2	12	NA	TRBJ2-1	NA	TGTGCCAGCAGACTGGGGGGCAATGAGCAGTTCTTC	CASRLGGNEQFF
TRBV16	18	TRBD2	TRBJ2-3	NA	TGTGCCAGCAGCCCTCGCCAGCGGGGGGCACCTAGCACAGATACGCAGTATTTT	CASSPRQRGAPSTDTQYF
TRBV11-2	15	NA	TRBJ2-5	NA	TGTGCCAGCAGCGCGGGGCTTGTAGTGAAAGAGACCCAGTACTTC	CASSAGLVVKETQYF
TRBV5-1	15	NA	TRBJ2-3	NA	TGCGCCAGCAGCTTGGTGTCGCGGGACACAGATACGCAGTATTTT	CASSLVSRDTDTQYF
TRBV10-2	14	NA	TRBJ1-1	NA	TGCGCCAGCATTATCCAGGGGATGAACACTGAAGCTTTCTTT	CASIIQGMNTEAFF
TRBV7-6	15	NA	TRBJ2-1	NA	TGTGCCAGCAGCTTAGAACAGGGCATTAGGAATGAGCAGTTCTTC	CASSLEQGIRNEQFF
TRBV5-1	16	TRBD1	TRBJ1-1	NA	TGCGCCAGCAGTTTCGGACAGGGGGAAGGAGGCACTGAAGCTTTCTTT	CASSFGQGEGGTEAFF
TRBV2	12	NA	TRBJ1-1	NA	TGTGCCAGCAGATACACGAACACTGAAGCTTTCTTT	CASRYTNTEAFF
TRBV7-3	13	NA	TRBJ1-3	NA	TGTGCCAGCAGCTTTGCAGATGGAAACACCATATATTTT	CASSFADGNTIYF
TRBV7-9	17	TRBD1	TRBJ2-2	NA	TGTGCCAGCAGCCCGATATCAGGGGGCATCATCACCGGGGAGCTGTTTTTT	CASSPISGGIITGELFF
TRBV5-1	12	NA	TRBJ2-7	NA	TGCGCCAGCAGCTTGGCTTTCGACGAGCAGTACTTC	CASSLAFDEQYF
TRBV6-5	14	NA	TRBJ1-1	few	TGTGCCAGCAGAGCGTCCGGGGGAAACACTGAAGCTTTCTTT	CASRASGGNTEAFF
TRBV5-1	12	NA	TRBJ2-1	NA	TGCGCCAGCAGCTTGGGTCGGGATGAGCAGTTCTTC	CASSLGRDEQFF
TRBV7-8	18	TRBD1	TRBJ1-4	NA	TGTGCCAGCAGCTCCACTCGACCATTGACAGGGGATAACGAAAAACTGTTTTTT	CASSSTRPLTGDNEKLFF
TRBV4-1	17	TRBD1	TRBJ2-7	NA	TGCGCCAGCAGCCTCGAGGGGACAGGTACCCTCTCCTACGAGCAGTACTTC	CASSLEGTGTLSYEQYF
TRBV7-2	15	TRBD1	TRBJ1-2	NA	TGTGCCAGCAGCTTAGGGCGAGGGGGCAACTATGGCTACACCTTC	CASSLGRGGNYGYTF
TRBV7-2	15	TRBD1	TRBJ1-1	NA	TGTGCCAGCAGCCCACCGGGACAGAGCGGGACTGAAGCTTTCTTT	CASSPPGQSGTEAFF
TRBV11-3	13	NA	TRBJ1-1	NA	TGTGCCAGCATGGACACCCTGAACACTGAAGCTTTCTTT	CASMDTLNTEAFF
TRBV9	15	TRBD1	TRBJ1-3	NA	TGTGCCAGCAGCGCGATACAGGGGCGCGGAAACACCATATATTTT	CASSAIQGRGNTIYF